This T cell receptor beta chain emerged from a study of Ad26.COV2.S vaccination and SARS-CoV-2 variants. The overall study: The donor participated in the COV1001 trial, in its Ad26.COV2.S arm. Recipients of Ad26.COV2.S got it intramuscularly, once or twice 56 days apart. Notes on the study in general: Whether participants received vaccine or placebo, their non-spike TCR breadth was similar.

The repertoire was sequenced with immunoSEQ multiplex PCR; TCRdb's copy has only in-frame clones and lacks some. The repertoire holds about 410,000 clones, with about 85% as singletons. Documented treatment: roughly 20 received Ad26.COV2.S at low or high dose, single or two shots; 5 received placebo; per-sample allocation not given. Specimens were obtained on day 63 following the first vaccine or placebo injection. An Ad26 vector expressing Wuhan-strain SARS-CoV-2 spike constituted the vaccine. Comment on this clone: Its cognate antigen is unknown.

CDR3 length: 13 amino acids. The J segment lost 7 bases and the V segment lost 6 bases, leaving 3 bases of the junction unmatched. Germline CDR1 is MDHEN and CDR2 is SYDVKM. The chain links TRBV28 to TRBJ1-6; 7 nucleotides line up with TRBD1. This specimen consisted of peripheral blood, obtained in a trial of Ad26.COV2.S vaccine versus placebo. This TCR came from a person between 18 and 65 years old who received the Ad26.COV2.S COVID-19 vaccine or a placebo. The CDR3 reads CASRTGKNSPLHF. CDR3 coding DNA: TGTGCCAGCAGGACAGGGAAGAATTCACCCCTCCACTTT.